The 26 T cell receptor beta chains in this list originate from one sample, sequenced in a study of a mutant IDH1 vaccine in newly diagnosed glioma. The time point here: week 5, during vaccination. Vaccine doses each comprised 300 ug of mutant IDH1 20-mer peptide, with topical imiquimod. These receptors' antigens are unknown. Clones were read by immunoSEQ multiplex PCR, and TCRdb kept only the in-frame ones, dropping some. Of around 50,000 clones listed, about nine tenths are singletons. The sequencing used PBMCs, collected from a glioma patient whose treatment included an IDH1 peptide vaccine. The receptor set was obtained from a woman aged 35 to 49 with glioma.

The gene calls are TRBV18 and TRBJ2-5, with TRBD2 matching over 11 bases. The V gene's germline CDR1 is KGHSH and CDR2 LQKENI. The junction had 1 base not matched to a gene; V was cut back by 4 bases and J by 3 bases. The CDR3 sequence is 14 residues long. The CDR3 here is CASSQGLAEETQYF. The CDR3 nucleotides are TGTGCCAGCTCACAGGGACTAGCGGAAGAGACCCAGTACTTC.

The rearrangement uses TRBV4-1 and TRBJ2-5, with TRBD2 as a possible D gene (6 bases). Trimming took off 4 bases at V and 11 bases at J, with 26 bases between the two ends. The CDR3 sequence is 16 residues long. Germline CDR1 is MGHRA and CDR2 is YSYEKL. For the CDR3, the DNA is TGCGCCAGCAGCCCCTCTCCCGGGAGAGCAGGACTGGTGCAGTACTTC. It yields the protein CASSPSPGRAGLVQYF.

The chain recombines TRBV19 with TRBJ1-1; the D gene is possibly TRBD1 (6 bases). Trimming took 6 bases from V and 6 from J, leaving 17 bases between them. Germline V gene lookup returns CDR1 LNHDA and CDR2 SQIVND (reference sequence). The CDR3 consists of 14 residues. The CDR3, as DNA: TGTGCCAGTAGATCCCCCCAGGGGAAACCTGAAGCTTTCTTT. Its translation: CASRSPQGKPEAFF.

The chain recombines TRBV5-4 with TRBJ1-2; no reliable D call. The germline V gene has CDR1 SGHNT and CDR2 YYREEE (reference sequence). This CDR3 has 13 amino acids. Trimming cost V 4 bases and J 0 bases, with 7 bases left between them. The DNA of the CDR3 is TGTGCCAGCAGCCCCGTGCCTAACTATGGCTACACCTTC. Translation gives CASSPVPNYGYTF.

J is TRBJ2-2 and V is TRBV6-1; possibly TRBD1 for D (6 bases). The CDR3 is 15 residues long. Germline values: CDR1 MNHNS, CDR2 SASEGT. V gave up 5 bases and J gave up 6 bases, with 16 bases separating them. The DNA of the CDR3 is TGTGCCAGCAGTATACAGGGAAAGGTGGCCGGGGAGCTGTTTTTT. Its protein is CASSIQGKVAGELFF.

The CDR3 region is CASSARTGFHNTEAFF. The CDR3 DNA sequence: TGTGCCAGCAGTGCCCGGACAGGTTTCCATAACACTGAAGCTTTCTTT. This chain connects TRBV27 to TRBJ1-1; 7 bases match TRBD1. This CDR3 spans 16 amino acids. Germline V gene data show CDR1 as MNHEY and CDR2 as SMNVEV (reference sequence). J was trimmed by 2 bases and V by 5 bases; bases with no gene match: 11.

V and J are TRBV10-3 and TRBJ1-5, with D maybe TRBD1 (6 bases). Trimming took 5 bases from V and 9 from J, leaving 14 bases between them. This CDR3 contains 13 residues. Per germline, CDR1 ENHRY and CDR2 SYGVKD. CDR3: CAISQQGLGPQHF. CDR3 in DNA: TGTGCCATCAGTCAACAGGGCCTTGGGCCCCAGCATTTT.

This rearrangement joins TRBV19 to TRBJ1-1, with 7 positions matching TRBD1. The germline V gene has CDR1 LNHDA and CDR2 SQIVND (reference sequence). CDR3 length equals 13 residues. Trimming at V came to 6 bases and at J to 5 bases, leaving 6 bases not matched to a gene. In DNA form, the CDR3 reads TGTGCCAGTAGGACAGGGATAAGGACTGAAGCTTTCTTT. It codes for CASRTGIRTEAFF.

J is TRBJ2-1 and V is TRBV5-1; 10 nucleotides line up with TRBD1. The germline V gene has CDR1 SGHRS and CDR2 YFSETQ. Trimming took 4 bases from V and 4 from J; bases not matched to a gene: 8. There are 16 residues in the CDR3. The CDR3 spells CASSPPTGQGYNEQFF. CDR3 coding DNA: TGCGCCAGCAGCCCTCCTACGGGACAGGGGTACAATGAGCAGTTCTTC.

CDR3: CASSLKMTGEDTGELFF. In nucleotides, the CDR3 is TGTGCCAGCAGCCTCAAAATGACAGGGGAGGACACCGGGGAGCTGTTTTTT. The V and J genes are TRBV7-9 and TRBJ2-2, with 8 bases identical to TRBD1. With V trimmed by 5 bases and J by 3 bases, 11 bases remained unmatched. The CDR3 is made up of 17 amino acids. Germline V CDR1 and CDR2: SEHNR, FQNEAQ (reference sequence).

This clone was found a few times. This chain connects TRBV14 to TRBJ2-1; D is unclear. Between the trimmed V and J ends, which lost 2 bases and 6 bases, there was a span of 11 bases. The CDR3 is 14 amino acids. Germline CDR1 and CDR2: SGHDN and FVKESK. The CDR3 sequence is CASSQSLSINEQFF. The DNA for the CDR3 is TGTGCCAGCAGCCAAAGTCTAAGCATCAATGAGCAGTTCTTC. The whole variable domain, filled in from reference TRBV14 and TRBJ2-1, reads EAGVTQFPSHSVIEKGQTVTLRCDPISGHDNLYWYRRVMGKEIKFLLHFVKESKQDESGMPNNRFLAERTGGTYSTLKVQPAELEDSGVYFCASSQSLSINEQFFGPGTRLTVL.

This clone was seen more than once but under ten times. The V and J genes are TRBV18 and TRBJ1-1; D gene uncertain. Germline CDR1 reads KGHSH; CDR2 reads LQKENI. The CDR3 covers 13 residues. The V gene lost 3 bases and the J gene lost 2 bases, with 7 bases spanning the gap. CDR3 sequence (DNA): TGTGCCAGCTCACCCGAGGGAAACACTGAAGCTTTCTTT. Its translation is CASSPEGNTEAFF.

The chain has TRBV7-6 and TRBJ2-7; 10 nucleotides agree with TRBD2. V lost 1 base, J lost 2 bases, and 5 bases stayed unmatched. Germline V gene sequence: CDR1 SGHVS, CDR2 FNYEAQ. The CDR3 contains 16 residues. The CDR3 protein is CASSLVASGSPYEQYF. The CDR3 nucleotides read TGTGCCAGCAGCTTAGTGGCTAGCGGGAGTCCCTACGAGCAGTACTTC.

The rearrangement links TRBV2 to TRBJ1-2; possibly TRBD1 for D (5 bases). The V and J ends lost 2 bases and 3 bases respectively, with 10 bases between them. This CDR3 is built from 14 residues. Germline V gene data show CDR1 as SNHLY and CDR2 as FYNNEI. CDR3 DNA: TGTGCCAGCAGTGAAATTGGGGGGGACTATGGCTACACCTTC. Amino acid sequence: CASSEIGGDYGYTF. Using reference TRBV2 and TRBJ1-2 for the parts outside the CDR3, the full variable domain is EPEVTQTPSHQVTQMGQEVILRCVPISNHLYFYWYRQILGQKVEFLVSFYNNEISEKSEIFDDQFSVERPDGSNFTLKIRSTKLEDSAMYFCASSEIGGDYGYTFGSGTRLTVV.

This clone has just one count. This sequence joins TRBV4-2 and TRBJ2-7; D is uncertain. Germline V gene data show CDR1 as LGHNA and CDR2 as YNFKEQ. The CDR3 is made up of 12 amino acids. Trimming pared 1 base from V and 5 bases from J, leaving 6 bases between. Here the CDR3 reads CASSQATDEQYF. For the CDR3, the DNA is TGTGCCAGCAGCCAAGCGACCGACGAGCAGTACTTC.

The chain employs TRBV7-2 and TRBJ1-1; maybe TRBD1 (5 bases). Trimming took off 11 bases at V and 4 bases at J, with 23 bases between the two ends. There are 15 residues in the CDR3. Germline loops: CDR1 SGHTA, CDR2 FQGNSA. This chain's CDR3 is CASRDPSAGGTEAFF. The CDR3 DNA sequence: TGTGCCTCCCGGGACCCCTCCGCAGGAGGCACTGAAGCTTTCTTT.

In this sample, this clone turned up a few times. CDR3 sequence reads: CASSFTRTGQQETQYF. The DNA of the CDR3 is TGTGCCAGCAGCTTCACCCGGACAGGCCAGCAAGAGACCCAGTACTTC. The chain recombines TRBV5-6 with TRBJ2-5, with TRBD1 identical over 7 bases. Germline V gene data show CDR1 as SGHDT and CDR2 as YYEEEE. V shed 2 bases, J shed 2 bases, and the junction held 9 bases outside the gene matches. The CDR3 is 16 residues long.

The V gene is TRBV5-1, the J gene TRBJ2-6; D may be TRBD1 (6 bases). CDR3 length: 17 residues. V was pared by 4 bases and J by 1 base, with 15 bases between. Germline V gene sequence: CDR1 SGHRS, CDR2 YFSETQ. The CDR3 coding sequence is TGCGCCAGCAGCCCGTTTGGGGGCCAATCTGGGGCCAACGTCCTGACTTTC. It is translated as CASSPFGGQSGANVLTF.

This chain joins TRBV29-1 and TRBJ2-1; the D is unclear. CDR3 length: 12 amino acids. Between the trimmed V and J ends, which lost 4 bases and 3 bases, there was a span of 7 bases. CDR1 and CDR2 (germline): SQVTM, ANQGSEA. The CDR3 DNA reads as TGCAGCGTTGCCCGCCTCTACAATGAGCAGTTCTTC. Translation gives CSVARLYNEQFF.

V gene TRBV15 combines with J gene TRBJ1-2; 8 bases map to TRBD1. Per germline, CDR1 LNHNV and CDR2 YYDKDF (reference sequence). The CDR3 is 15 residues long. J gave up 4 bases and V 2 bases, and 6 bases lay outside the gene matches. The CDR3 here is CATSRSRTGPYGYTF. The CDR3 DNA follows: TGTGCCACCAGCAGATCCCGGACAGGGCCCTATGGCTACACCTTC.

The chain has TRBV7-9 and TRBJ1-1, with D possibly TRBD1 on 5 matching bases. Trimming stripped 5 bases from V and 10 bases from J, with 20 bases between. Per germline, CDR1 SEHNR and CDR2 FQNEAQ (reference sequence). The CDR3 runs to 14 residues. CDR3 nucleotide sequence: TGTGCCAGCAGCCTCGACAGCCTCAGTGAGGGAGCTTTCTTT. Its protein is CASSLDSLSEGAFF.

This sequence joins TRBV7-2 and TRBJ2-5; no firm D call. The germline gives CDR1 SGHTA, CDR2 FQGNSA. With 1 base removed from V and 5 bases from J, the gap between germline ends came to 8 bases. CDR3 length: 13 residues. CDR3: CASSLGSWETQYF. In nucleotides, the CDR3 is TGTGCCAGCAGCTTAGGAAGCTGGGAGACCCAGTACTTC. Variable domain in full (rest from reference TRBV7-2 and TRBJ2-5): GAGVSQSPSNKVTEKGKDVELRCDPISGHTALYWYRQSLGQGLEFLIYFQGNSAPDKSGLPSDRFSAERTGGSVSTLTIQRTQQEDSAVYLCASSLGSWETQYFGPGTRLLVL.

The chain combines TRBV9 with TRBJ1-1, with 7 positions matching TRBD1. Germline CDR1 is SGDLS and CDR2 is YYNGEE. J gave up 4 bases and V 1 base, and 1 base lay outside the gene matches. The CDR3 totals 13 residues. The DNA of the CDR3 is TGTGCCAGCAGCGTAAGACAGGGCACTGAAGCTTTCTTT. The encoded protein is CASSVRQGTEAFF.

The chain has TRBV2 and TRBJ2-3, with D perhaps TRBD1 or TRBD2 (5 bases each). The CDR3 extends over 12 amino acids. Germline CDR1 SNHLY, CDR2 FYNNEI. Trimming cost V 5 bases and J 9 bases, with 12 bases left between them. CDR3 DNA sequence: TGTGCCAGCAGTCGGGACGGACAAACGCAGTATTTT. Protein product: CASSRDGQTQYF. The whole variable domain, filled in from reference TRBV2 and TRBJ2-3, reads EPEVTQTPSHQVTQMGQEVILRCVPISNHLYFYWYRQILGQKVEFLVSFYNNEISEKSEIFDDQFSVERPDGSNFTLKIRSTKLEDSAMYFCASSRDGQTQYFGPGTRLTVL.

This chain links TRBV6-5 with TRBJ2-7; 12 bases agree with TRBD2. V gave up 4 bases and J gave up 5 bases; unmatched junction bases: 6. Germline lookup yields CDR1 MNHEY and CDR2 SVGAGI. The CDR3 totals 15 residues. The CDR3 loop is CASSFRLAGAHEQYF. In DNA, the CDR3 is TGTGCCAGCAGTTTTCGACTAGCGGGAGCCCACGAGCAGTACTTC.

V gene TRBV19 combines with J gene TRBJ2-1; 9 bases align to TRBD2. CDR3 length: 16 residues. Germline CDR1 is LNHDA and CDR2 is SQIVND (reference sequence). Germline trimming cut 7 bases from V and 8 bases from J; bases unmatched to any gene: 15. The CDR3 reads CASTLGGAGGVHEQFF. The CDR3 DNA reads as TGTGCCAGTACCCTCGGCGGGGCGGGGGGGGTCCATGAGCAGTTCTTC.